The next 28 T cell receptor beta chains were all read from a single sample in a study of blood T cell repertoires in COVID-19. Assay: immunoSEQ multiplex PCR; the TCRdb copy retains only in-frame clones and omits some. The table includes fewer than 300,000 clones, 85% detected once. Material for sequencing was PBMCs or T cells enriched from blood (not recorded which). The receptors here all came from a woman in her forties or fifties who had recovered from COVID-19.

This clone was recorded once. The chain has TRBV19 and TRBJ1-2, with TRBD1 matching over 10 bases. Germline lookup yields CDR1 LNHDA and CDR2 SQIVND (reference sequence). The CDR3 covers 15 residues. After removal of 6 bases from V and 2 bases from J, the junction contained 6 bases not matched to a gene. This CDR3 is CASRDTGQGNYGYTF. The CDR3 DNA reads TGTGCCAGTAGAGACACGGGACAGGGGAACTATGGCTACACCTTC.

This rearrangement joins TRBV12-5 to TRBJ1-6, with TRBD1 as a possible D gene (6 bases). From germline, CDR1 is LGHNT and CDR2 FRNRAP. The CDR3 is made up of 15 amino acids. The V end lost 3 bases, the J end lost 6 bases, and 12 bases lay between the germline ends. CDR3 DNA: TGTGCTAGTGGTTTTAACTCAGGGGTTAATTCACCCCTCCACTTT. It encodes CASGFNSGVNSPLHF. The variable domain in full, with the rest retrieved from reference TRBV12-5 and TRBJ1-6, is DARVTQTPRHKVTEMGQEVTMRCQPILGHNTVFWYRQTMMQGLELLAYFRNRAPLDDSGMPKDRFSAEMPDATLATLKIQPSEPRDSAVYFCASGFNSGVNSPLHFGNGTRLTVT.

This clone was seen a few times. The gene calls are TRBV28 and TRBJ2-3; D is unclear. CDR3 size: 12 residues. Trimming removed 6 bases from V and 6 bases from J, with 10 bases in between. Germline CDR1 MDHEN, CDR2 SYDVKM. The CDR3 nucleotides read TGTGCCAGCAGGAACTCCGCGGATACGCAGTATTTT. Encoded protein: CASRNSADTQYF.

The chain joins TRBV30 to TRBJ2-7, with 8 bases identical to TRBD1. Germline loops: CDR1 GTSNPN, CDR2 SVGIG (reference sequence). The CDR3 runs to 15 residues. With V trimmed by 4 bases and J by 5 bases, 13 bases remained unmatched. CDR3: CAWNPKTGASHEQYF. The CDR3 coding sequence is TGTGCCTGGAATCCAAAGACAGGGGCGTCCCACGAGCAGTACTTC.

This sequence joins TRBV18 and TRBJ1-5, with D unclear. V lost 3 bases to trimming and J lost 4 bases, with 13 bases between them. The CDR3 is made up of 15 amino acids. Germline CDR1 is KGHSH and CDR2 is LQKENI. The CDR3 spells CASSPNPIVNQPQHF. The CDR3 DNA follows: TGTGCCAGCTCACCGAACCCTATCGTTAATCAGCCCCAGCATTTT.

The chain couples TRBV3-1 (or the pseudogene TRBV3-2) to TRBJ2-7; 13 nucleotides agree with TRBD2. CDR1 LGHDT and CDR2 YNNKEL come from the germline V gene (reference sequence). The V segment lost 1 base and the J segment 2 bases; nucleotides outside the gene matches: 2. The CDR3 has 16 amino acids. CDR3 bases: TGTGCCAGCAGCCAAGGACTAGCGGGGGGCCCCTACGAGCAGTACTTC. Amino acid sequence: CASSQGLAGGPYEQYF.

This clone was seen only a few times. V usage is TRBV29-1 and J usage is TRBJ1-1; 8 bases match TRBD1. Germline-derived CDR1 and CDR2 are SQVTM and ANQGSEA. This CDR3 spans 13 amino acids. J gave up 3 bases and V 6 bases, and 6 bases lay outside the gene matches. The CDR3 nucleotides read TGCAGCGTCGAGACAGGGGTTGACACTGAAGCTTTCTTT. It codes for CSVETGVDTEAFF.

V is TRBV30 and J is TRBJ2-3; 9 positions agree with TRBD2. This CDR3 comprises 16 residues. Per the germline V gene, CDR1 is GTSNPN and CDR2 is SVGIG (reference sequence). V lost 0 bases, J lost 4 bases, and 8 bases stayed unmatched. The CDR3 DNA sequence: TGTGCCTGGAGTGTAAAGGGACTAGCCCAAGCAGATACGCAGTATTTT. Translation gives CAWSVKGLAQADTQYF.

The gene calls are TRBV11-2 and TRBJ1-4, with 8 bases matching TRBD1. CDR3 length equals 14 residues. The V gene's germline CDR1 is SGHAT and CDR2 FQNNGV. The junction had 7 bases not matched to a gene; V was cut back by 4 bases and J by 9 bases. The CDR3 DNA reads TGTGCCAGCAGCTCGGACAGGGCGTTGAAAAAACTGTTTTTT. Encoded protein: CASSSDRALKKLFF. Complete variable domain (other parts from reference TRBV11-2 and TRBJ1-4): EAGVAQSPRYKIIEKRQSVAFWCNPISGHATLYWYQQILGQGPKLLIQFQNNGVVDDSQLPKDRFSAERLKGVDSTLKIQPAKLEDSAVYLCASSSDRALKKLFFGSGTQLSVL.

J is TRBJ2-3 and V is TRBV5-1, with TRBD2 as a possible D gene (6 bases). Trimming cost V 6 bases and J 4 bases, with 18 bases left between them. This CDR3 is 15 amino acids long. The germline gives CDR1 SGHRS, CDR2 YFSETQ. CDR3 residues: CASKNFRSSADTQYF. Written as DNA, the CDR3 is TGCGCCAGCAAAAATTTTCGCTCTAGCGCAGATACGCAGTATTTT. Combining the CDR3 with reference TRBV5-1 and TRBJ2-3 gives the whole variable domain KAGVTQTPRYLIKTRGQQVTLSCSPISGHRSVSWYQQTPGQGLQFLFEYFSETQRNKGNFPGRFSGRQFSNSRSEMNVSTLELGDSALYLCASKNFRSSADTQYFGPGTRLTVL.

The chain employs TRBV5-6 and TRBJ2-2, with 7 positions matching TRBD1. CDR1 and CDR2 (germline): SGHDT, YYEEEE. CDR3 length: 16 residues. V lost 6 bases, J lost 2 bases, and 10 bases stayed unmatched. DNA of the CDR3: TGTGCCAGCATCATAAACAGGGGCGTTAACACCGGGGAGCTGTTTTTT. It translates to CASIINRGVNTGELFF.

The V call is TRBV2, the J call TRBJ1-6; D is possibly TRBD1 (5 bases). V lost 10 bases to trimming and J lost 7 bases, with 20 bases between them. Germline assignment: CDR1 SNHLY and CDR2 FYNNEI. The CDR3 runs to 15 residues. The CDR3 loop reads CATRGQSVKNSPLHF. The CDR3 DNA follows: TGTGCCACAAGGGGCCAAAGCGTCAAGAATTCACCCCTCCACTTT.

The rearrangement joins TRBV6-5 to TRBJ2-1; 8 bases align to TRBD1. Germline CDR1 MNHEY, CDR2 SVGAGI. This CDR3 spans 14 amino acids. Trimming cost V 6 bases and J 9 bases; bases outside gene matches: 10. The CDR3 reads CASRPGGEVPEQFF. For the CDR3, the DNA is TGTGCCAGCAGGCCAGGGGGCGAAGTTCCTGAGCAGTTCTTC.

The chain couples TRBV30 to TRBJ1-4; the D gene is possibly TRBD1 (6 bases). Looked up from germline, CDR1 is GTSNPN and CDR2 is SVGIG (reference sequence). The CDR3 runs 13 residues. Trimming pared 3 bases from V and 4 bases from J, leaving 9 bases between. CDR3 loop: CAWRRQDNEKLFF. The CDR3 coding sequence is TGTGCCTGGAGAAGACAGGATAATGAAAAACTGTTTTTT. The full variable domain, in which reference TRBV30 and TRBJ1-4 provide the parts outside the CDR3, is SQTIHQWPATLVQPVGSPLSLECTVEGTSNPNLYWYRQAAGRGLQLLFYSVGIGQISSEVPQNLSASRPQDRQFILSSKKLLLSDSGFYLCAWRRQDNEKLFFGSGTQLSVL.

The gene calls are TRBV7-2 and TRBJ1-4; D gene unclear. Trimming removed 6 bases at V and 8 bases at J, with 16 bases between. CDR3 length: 14 amino acids. CDR1 and CDR2 from the germline V gene are SGHTA and FQGNSA. CDR3 region: CASSKSDREEKLFF. CDR3 nucleotide sequence: TGTGCCAGCAGTAAAAGCGACCGGGAGGAAAAACTGTTTTTT.

This sequence joins TRBV6-2 or TRBV6-3 and TRBJ1-2; D gene unclear. The CDR3 has 14 amino acids. Per germline, CDR1 MNHEY and CDR2 SVGEGT. Trimming removed 6 bases at V and 1 base at J, with 12 bases between. The CDR3 nucleotides read TGTGCCAGCAGCGAGTTAGCCCGTAACTATGGCTACACCTTC. Encoded protein: CASSELARNYGYTF.

The genes are TRBV7-2 and TRBJ2-3, with 7 positions matching TRBD2. The CDR3 extends over 14 amino acids. Germline V CDR1 and CDR2: SGHTA, FQGNSA. The J segment lost 2 bases and the V segment lost 6 bases, leaving 5 bases of the junction unmatched. The CDR3 DNA reads TGTGCCAGCAGGGATGGGACTACCACAGATACGCAGTATTTT. It is translated as CASRDGTTTDTQYF.

The CDR3 sequence is CASSLSLFGYTF. CDR3 DNA: TGTGCCAGCAGCTTGTCGCTATTTGGCTACACCTTC. The chain employs TRBV5-6 and TRBJ1-2; D call uncertain. Germline V gene lookup returns CDR1 SGHDT and CDR2 YYEEEE. The CDR3 contains 12 residues. V was clipped by 1 base and J by 7 bases, with 8 bases between them.

This rearrangement joins TRBV6-5 to TRBJ2-7, with D perhaps matching TRBD1 (6 bases). The V end lost 2 bases, the J end lost 3 bases, and 8 bases lay between the germline ends. CDR1 MNHEY and CDR2 SVGAGI come from the germline V gene. This CDR3 is built from 13 residues. The CDR3 protein is CASSYRGNYEQYF. The CDR3 DNA sequence: TGTGCCAGCAGTTACAGGGGGAACTACGAGCAGTACTTC.

V usage is TRBV30 and J usage is TRBJ1-5; 7 nucleotides match TRBD1. This CDR3 region has 14 residues. The J segment lost 6 bases and the V segment lost 2 bases, leaving 7 bases of the junction unmatched. Germline V gives CDR1 GTSNPN, CDR2 SVGIG (reference sequence). CDR3: CAWSRTGRGQPQHF. CDR3 nucleotides: TGTGCCTGGAGTAGGACAGGCCGGGGTCAGCCCCAGCATTTT.

V is TRBV28 and J is TRBJ1-5; TRBD1 might be the D (5 bases). This CDR3 region has 17 residues. Germline V gene data show CDR1 as MDHEN and CDR2 as SYDVKM. V lost 3 bases and J lost 0, with 15 bases in between. This chain's CDR3 is CASSLSGGTYSNQPQHF. The CDR3 nucleotides read TGTGCCAGCAGTTTGTCCGGGGGGACTTATAGCAATCAGCCCCAGCATTTT.

CDR3 amino acids: CAWDDGNSYEQYF. CDR3 DNA: TGTGCCTGGGACGACGGGAACTCCTACGAGCAGTACTTC. The gene calls are TRBV30 and TRBJ2-7; the D gene is possibly TRBD2 (5 bases). Germline values: CDR1 GTSNPN, CDR2 SVGIG (reference sequence). The V gene lost 5 bases and the J gene lost 0 bases, with 11 bases spanning the gap. The CDR3 length is 13 residues.

This clone has a single count. The chain recombines TRBV11-2 with TRBJ2-5; no firm D call. V lost 5 bases and J 2 bases, leaving 12 bases between the germline ends. Germline assignment: CDR1 SGHAT and CDR2 FQNNGV. The CDR3 is made up of 14 amino acids. CDR3 DNA: TGTGCCAGCAGCCCTCATCCGGGTCAAGAGACCCAGTACTTC. Protein product: CASSPHPGQETQYF.

The V gene is TRBV5-6, the J gene TRBJ2-7; TRBD2 agrees at 7 bases. The V gene end was trimmed by 4 bases and the J gene end by 2 bases; junction bases not matched to a gene: 6. CDR1 is SGHDT, CDR2 YYEEEE, per germline. The CDR3 spans 14 residues. The CDR3 coding sequence is TGTGCCAGCAGCATGGGACTACAACCCTACGAGCAGTACTTC. Residues: CASSMGLQPYEQYF.

V is TRBV5-5 and J is TRBJ1-6; 10 bases align to TRBD1. CDR3 length equals 16 residues. CDR1 SGHKS and CDR2 YYEKEE come from the germline V gene (reference sequence). V shed 1 base and J 6 bases; nucleotides not matched to a gene: 4. CDR3 sequence reads: CASSLWGTGANSPLHF. As DNA, the CDR3 is TGTGCCAGCAGCTTGTGGGGGACAGGGGCTAATTCACCCCTCCACTTT.

V gene TRBV9 combines with J gene TRBJ2-1, with 11 bases identical to TRBD2. From germline, CDR1 is SGDLS and CDR2 YYNGEE. CDR3 size: 15 residues. V lost 4 bases to trimming and J lost 6 bases; unmatched junction nucleotides: 6. The CDR3 nucleotides read TGTGCCAGCAGCTCCGGGACTAGCGGCTTCAATGAGCAGTTCTTC. This encodes CASSSGTSGFNEQFF.

This clone was seen just once. The CDR3 loop is CASSSTGTGAYEQYF. The CDR3 region has the DNA TGTGCCAGCTCTTCCACCGGGACAGGGGCCTACGAGCAGTACTTC. The rearrangement uses TRBV18 and TRBJ2-7; 10 bases fit TRBD1. Germline CDR1 reads KGHSH; CDR2 reads LQKENI. The trim removed 6 bases at V and 2 bases at J, leaving 7 bases unmatched. The CDR3 sequence is 15 residues long.

V usage is TRBV7-2 and J usage is TRBJ2-7; TRBD2 is a possible D gene (5 bases). V lost 5 bases to trimming and J lost 3 bases, with 14 bases between them. This CDR3 spans 14 amino acids. Germline-derived CDR1 and CDR2 are SGHTA and FQGNSA. The CDR3 loop is CASSRDRTDYEQYF. The CDR3 bases are TGTGCCAGCAGCCGGGATAGGACCGACTACGAGCAGTACTTC.